This T cell receptor (beta chain) was observed in a study of Graves' ophthalmopathy and Graves' hyperthyroidism. Amplification of the TCR beta CDR3 regions used RNA transcripts (as template). The library came from an HTBI-primed first-round RT-PCR and a second-round multiplex PCR. TCRdb fed the multiplex PCR reads into MiXCR, producing one record per CDR3 protein. This table holds 200,000 to 300,000 distinct CDR3 sequences, around 50% found once. J was trimmed by 5 bases and V by 6 bases; bases with no gene match: 2. The CDR3 sequence is 12 residues long. This clonotype was recorded many times. The sample consisted of peripheral blood. The sequence came from an adult man with Graves' ophthalmopathy. The chain combines TRBV12-3 or TRBV12-4 with TRBJ1-1, with 8 bases fitting TRBD1. In DNA form, the CDR3 reads TGTGCCAGCAGATGGACAGGGACTGAAGCTTTCTTT. Amino acid sequence: CASRWTGTEAFF.